Listed below are T cell receptor beta chains from one sample, sequenced in a study of CD8+CD57+ T cells in acquired aplastic anemia. One entry per CDR3 protein results from TCRdb running MiXCR on the reads. The sample contains under 350,000 distinct CDR3 sequences, under 65% of which appear only once. Sequenced sample: sorted CD4+, CD8+, or CD8+CD57+ T cells (not recorded which) from PBMCs. The receptors originated from a human donor with aplastic anemia. CDR3s include the opening cysteine and the closing phenylalanine or tryptophan. A D gene is named only where the DNA matches it firmly. Rows give clone size only sometimes, using once, few, many, or a class for an expanded clone.

j_gene: TRBJ1-2
v_gene: TRBV20-1
d_gene: NA
abundance: NA
CDR3aa: CSARDPAPVGRNYGYTF
CDR3nt: TGCAGTGCTAGAGATCCCGCACCAGTGGGTCGTAACTATGGCTACACCTTC

j_gene: TRBJ2-1
v_gene: TRBV10-3
d_gene: TRBD1
abundance: NA
CDR3aa: CATDGQGSSYNEQFF
CDR3nt: TGTGCCACCGATGGACAGGGTAGCTCCTACAATGAGCAGTTCTTC

j_gene: TRBJ2-7
v_gene: TRBV5-1
d_gene: NA
abundance: NA
CDR3aa: CASSLSVPGTYEQYF
CDR3nt: TGCGCCAGCAGCTTGTCGGTCCCGGGAACCTACGAGCAGTACTTC

j_gene: TRBJ2-3
v_gene: TRBV7-9
d_gene: NA
abundance: NA
CDR3aa: CASSPTEGPDTQYF
CDR3nt: TGTGCCAGCAGCCCAACTGAGGGCCCAGATACGCAGTATTTT

j_gene: TRBJ2-3
v_gene: TRBV7-3
d_gene: TRBD2
abundance: NA
CDR3aa: CASSEYGIAGGVADTQYF
CDR3nt: TGTGCCAGCAGTGAATATGGAATAGCGGGAGGTGTAGCAGATACGCAGTATTTT

j_gene: TRBJ2-3
v_gene: TRBV20-1
d_gene: TRBD2
abundance: NA
CDR3aa: CSATGLVLDTQYF
CDR3nt: TGCAGTGCTACCGGACTAGTCTTGGATACGCAGTATTTT

j_gene: TRBJ1-1
v_gene: TRBV7-9
d_gene: NA
abundance: NA
CDR3aa: CASSPYHEAFF
CDR3nt: TGTGCCAGCAGCCCTTACCATGAAGCTTTCTTT

j_gene: TRBJ2-2
v_gene: TRBV7-9
d_gene: TRBD1
abundance: NA
CDR3aa: CASTGQGALNTGELFF
CDR3nt: TGTGCCAGCACTGGACAGGGGGCGCTTAACACCGGGGAGCTGTTTTTT

j_gene: TRBJ2-2
v_gene: TRBV7-8
d_gene: TRBD1
abundance: NA
CDR3aa: CASSTTTGGRGELFF
CDR3nt: TGTGCCAGCAGCACCACGACAGGGGGTCGAGGGGAGCTGTTTTTT

j_gene: TRBJ1-1
v_gene: TRBV9
d_gene: NA
abundance: NA
CDR3aa: CASSPQINTEAFF
CDR3nt: TGTGCCAGCAGCCCCCAGATCAACACTGAAGCTTTCTTT

j_gene: TRBJ1-3
v_gene: TRBV10-3
d_gene: NA
abundance: NA
CDR3aa: CAISEWGRTSGNTIYF
CDR3nt: TGTGCCATCAGTGAGTGGGGACGGACCTCTGGAAACACCATATATTTT

j_gene: TRBJ1-2
v_gene: TRBV6-1
d_gene: NA
abundance: many
CDR3aa: CASSEPRGAGDYGYTF
CDR3nt: TGTGCCAGCAGTGAACCCCGGGGGGCGGGAGACTATGGCTACACCTTC

j_gene: TRBJ2-7
v_gene: TRBV29-1
d_gene: TRBD2
abundance: NA
CDR3aa: CSVDPGGSSYEQYF
CDR3nt: TGCAGCGTCGACCCGGGGGGTTCCTCCTACGAGCAGTACTTC

j_gene: TRBJ1-5
v_gene: TRBV2
d_gene: NA
abundance: many
CDR3aa: CASSGLGGAQQPQHF
CDR3nt: TGTGCCAGCAGTGGGTTGGGGGGGGCGCAGCAGCCCCAGCATTTT

j_gene: TRBJ1-2
v_gene: TRBV10-3
d_gene: TRBD1
abundance: few
CDR3aa: CAISDDRGFGYTF
CDR3nt: TGTGCCATCAGTGACGACAGGGGGTTTGGCTACACCTTC

j_gene: TRBJ2-6
v_gene: TRBV6-1
d_gene: NA
abundance: many
CDR3aa: CASSESKDSSGANVLTF
CDR3nt: TGTGCCAGCAGTGAATCAAAGGATAGCTCTGGGGCCAACGTCCTGACTTTC

j_gene: TRBJ1-1
v_gene: TRBV19
d_gene: NA
abundance: NA
CDR3aa: CASSSQKGLEAFF
CDR3nt: TGTGCCAGTAGTAGCCAAAAGGGTCTCGAAGCTTTCTTT

j_gene: TRBJ1-2
v_gene: TRBV7-8
d_gene: TRBD1
abundance: NA
CDR3aa: CASSLRGQGIDPNYGYAF
CDR3nt: TGTGCCAGCAGCTTACGGGGACAGGGTATCGATCCTAACTATGGCTACGCCTTC

j_gene: TRBJ1-5
v_gene: TRBV2
d_gene: NA
abundance: many
CDR3aa: CASSKLQDDQPQHF
CDR3nt: TGTGCCAGCAGCAAACTGCAGGATGATCAGCCCCAGCATTTT

j_gene: TRBJ1-2
v_gene: TRBV19
d_gene: NA
abundance: many
CDR3aa: CASSIRGDDYGYTF
CDR3nt: TGTGCCAGTAGTATAAGAGGGGACGACTATGGCTACACCTTC

j_gene: TRBJ2-6
v_gene: TRBV29-1
d_gene: NA
abundance: NA
CDR3aa: CSVDWGIGANVLTF
CDR3nt: TGCAGCGTTGATTGGGGAATTGGGGCCAACGTCCTGACTTTC

j_gene: TRBJ1-1
v_gene: TRBV6-1
d_gene: NA
abundance: many
CDR3aa: CASREYTEAFF
CDR3nt: TGTGCCAGCCGGGAGTACACTGAAGCTTTCTTT

j_gene: TRBJ2-7
v_gene: TRBV7-9
d_gene: TRBD1
abundance: few
CDR3aa: CASTLTGVNYEQYF
CDR3nt: TGTGCCAGCACCTTGACAGGGGTAAACTACGAGCAGTACTTC

j_gene: TRBJ2-1
v_gene: TRBV5-4
d_gene: NA
abundance: NA
CDR3aa: CASSLLEFSYNEQFF
CDR3nt: TGTGCCAGCAGCTTGTTGGAGTTCTCCTACAATGAGCAGTTCTTC

j_gene: TRBJ2-7
v_gene: TRBV10-1
d_gene: TRBD1
abundance: many
CDR3aa: CASSVSKGQFNEQYF
CDR3nt: TGCGCCAGCAGTGTTTCGAAGGGACAGTTCAACGAGCAGTACTTC

j_gene: TRBJ1-2
v_gene: TRBV20-1
d_gene: TRBD1
abundance: medium-sized
CDR3aa: CSAREQGSPYGYTF
CDR3nt: TGCAGTGCTAGGGAACAGGGGTCCCCCTATGGCTACACCTTC

j_gene: TRBJ1-1
v_gene: TRBV9
d_gene: NA
abundance: NA
CDR3aa: CASSVGDETEAFF
CDR3nt: TGTGCCAGCAGCGTAGGGGACGAGACTGAAGCTTTCTTT

j_gene: TRBJ1-3
v_gene: TRBV19
d_gene: TRBD1
abundance: many
CDR3aa: CASSRSTGSSGNTIYF
CDR3nt: TGTGCCAGTAGCCGGTCGACAGGGAGCTCTGGAAACACCATATATTTT

j_gene: TRBJ1-5
v_gene: TRBV20-1
d_gene: TRBD1
abundance: NA
CDR3aa: CSARVRTGGLGNQPQHF
CDR3nt: TGCAGTGCTAGAGTTAGGACAGGGGGTTTAGGAAATCAGCCCCAGCATTTT

j_gene: TRBJ2-7
v_gene: TRBV12-3/TRBV12-4
d_gene: NA
abundance: NA
CDR3aa: CASSPQTGYEQYF
CDR3nt: TGTGCCAGCAGCCCACAGACAGGCTACGAGCAGTACTTC

j_gene: TRBJ1-2
v_gene: TRBV2
d_gene: NA
abundance: NA
CDR3aa: CASSDAINYGYTF
CDR3nt: TGTGCCAGCAGTGACGCAATTAACTATGGCTACACCTTC

j_gene: TRBJ2-1
v_gene: TRBV12-3/TRBV12-4
d_gene: TRBD2
abundance: NA
CDR3aa: CASSLASGDRKSYNEQFF
CDR3nt: TGTGCCAGCAGTTTAGCTAGCGGGGACCGAAAGTCCTACAATGAGCAGTTCTTC

j_gene: TRBJ2-1
v_gene: TRBV2
d_gene: NA
abundance: NA
CDR3aa: CASRESSNHEQFF
CDR3nt: TGTGCCAGCAGAGAATCAAGCAACCATGAGCAGTTCTTC

j_gene: TRBJ2-7
v_gene: TRBV7-2
d_gene: NA
abundance: NA
CDR3aa: CASSLKQYGEQYF
CDR3nt: TGTGCCAGCAGCTTGAAACAGTACGGCGAGCAGTACTTC

j_gene: TRBJ1-6
v_gene: TRBV7-6
d_gene: TRBD1
abundance: NA
CDR3aa: CASSLVAKTGGLDSPLHF
CDR3nt: TGTGCCAGCAGCTTAGTCGCCAAGACAGGGGGCTTGGATTCACCCCTCCACTTT

j_gene: TRBJ2-3
v_gene: TRBV7-8
d_gene: NA
abundance: few
CDR3aa: CASSLEVATDTQYF
CDR3nt: TGTGCCAGCAGCTTAGAGGTGGCGACAGATACGCAGTATTTT

j_gene: TRBJ1-6
v_gene: TRBV7-9
d_gene: NA
abundance: NA
CDR3aa: CASSLSTDNSPLHF
CDR3nt: TGTGCCAGCAGCTTATCGACAGATAATTCACCCCTCCACTTT

j_gene: TRBJ2-1
v_gene: TRBV9
d_gene: TRBD2
abundance: many
CDR3aa: CASSISGLAVHYNEQFF
CDR3nt: TGTGCCAGCAGCATTTCGGGACTAGCGGTACATTACAATGAGCAGTTCTTC

j_gene: TRBJ1-6
v_gene: TRBV20-1
d_gene: NA
abundance: NA
CDR3aa: CSARSTSSYNSPLHF
CDR3nt: TGCAGTGCTAGATCCACGAGCTCCTATAATTCACCCCTCCACTTT

j_gene: TRBJ1-6
v_gene: TRBV6-1
d_gene: NA
abundance: NA
CDR3aa: CASSDPLGDTLHF
CDR3nt: TGTGCCAGCAGTGACCCCCTGGGCGATACCCTCCACTTT

j_gene: TRBJ2-5
v_gene: TRBV20-1
d_gene: NA
abundance: NA
CDR3aa: CSASPVGIGETQYF
CDR3nt: TGCAGTGCTAGCCCCGTGGGTATTGGGGAGACCCAGTACTTC

j_gene: TRBJ2-1
v_gene: TRBV11-3
d_gene: TRBD2
abundance: NA
CDR3aa: CASSAGLVFIGQFF
CDR3nt: TGTGCCAGCAGCGCGGGACTAGTCTTTATCGGGCAGTTCTTC

j_gene: TRBJ1-1
v_gene: TRBV7-9
d_gene: NA
abundance: NA
CDR3aa: CASSLNPAAAGLGTEAFF
CDR3nt: TGTGCCAGCAGCTTGAATCCCGCGGCAGCAGGGTTGGGGACTGAAGCTTTCTTT

j_gene: TRBJ2-7
v_gene: TRBV10-3
d_gene: TRBD2
abundance: NA
CDR3aa: CAISVGTSGSYEQYF
CDR3nt: TGTGCCATCAGTGTAGGGACTAGCGGATCCTACGAGCAGTACTTC

j_gene: TRBJ1-2
v_gene: TRBV6-5
d_gene: NA
abundance: NA
CDR3aa: CASSYGTKAEGYTF
CDR3nt: TGTGCCAGCAGTTACGGTACTAAGGCGGAGGGCTACACCTTC

j_gene: TRBJ2-1
v_gene: TRBV10-3
d_gene: TRBD1
abundance: NA
CDR3aa: CAITIKQGYEQFF
CDR3nt: TGTGCCATCACAATCAAACAGGGGTATGAGCAGTTCTTC

j_gene: TRBJ1-5
v_gene: TRBV28
d_gene: NA
abundance: once
CDR3aa: CASAGGGAGQPQHF
CDR3nt: TGTGCCAGCGCTGGGGGGGGGGCGGGTCAGCCCCAGCATTTT

j_gene: TRBJ1-1
v_gene: TRBV11-2
d_gene: NA
abundance: many
CDR3aa: CASSLGARPFGGTEAFF
CDR3nt: TGTGCCAGCAGCTTAGGCGCCAGACCTTTCGGGGGGACTGAAGCTTTCTTT

j_gene: TRBJ2-2
v_gene: TRBV19
d_gene: NA
abundance: NA
CDR3aa: CASRVVLPNTGELFF
CDR3nt: TGTGCCAGTAGGGTCGTACTACCGAACACCGGGGAGCTGTTTTTT

j_gene: TRBJ1-3
v_gene: TRBV9
d_gene: TRBD1
abundance: many
CDR3aa: CASSVGTGGYSGNTIYF
CDR3nt: TGTGCCAGCAGCGTAGGAACAGGGGGCTACTCTGGAAACACCATATATTTT

j_gene: TRBJ2-7
v_gene: TRBV5-1
d_gene: NA
abundance: NA
CDR3aa: CASSPAAGKDEQYF
CDR3nt: TGCGCCAGCAGCCCCGCTGCGGGGAAGGACGAGCAGTACTTC

j_gene: TRBJ2-5
v_gene: TRBV3-1
d_gene: NA
abundance: many
CDR3aa: CASSPGLWGARETQYF
CDR3nt: TGTGCCAGCAGCCCAGGCTTGTGGGGGGCGCGGGAGACCCAGTACTTC

j_gene: TRBJ2-3
v_gene: TRBV15
d_gene: NA
abundance: many
CDR3aa: CATSSGRRSSTDTQYF
CDR3nt: TGTGCCACCAGCAGTGGTAGGAGATCTAGCACAGATACGCAGTATTTT

j_gene: TRBJ2-5
v_gene: TRBV2
d_gene: NA
abundance: NA
CDR3aa: CSSIPNRGTFQETQYF
CDR3nt: TGTTCCAGCATCCCCAATAGGGGGACATTCCAAGAGACCCAGTACTTC

j_gene: TRBJ2-1
v_gene: TRBV7-8
d_gene: NA
abundance: NA
CDR3aa: CASSPSGGFSGYNEQFF
CDR3nt: TGTGCCAGCAGCCCCTCCGGAGGATTCTCGGGCTACAATGAGCAGTTCTTC

j_gene: TRBJ1-1
v_gene: TRBV5-5
d_gene: NA
abundance: NA
CDR3aa: CASSLSGQGGMNTEAFF
CDR3nt: TGTGCCAGCAGCTTGTCCGGGCAGGGAGGGATGAACACTGAAGCTTTCTTT